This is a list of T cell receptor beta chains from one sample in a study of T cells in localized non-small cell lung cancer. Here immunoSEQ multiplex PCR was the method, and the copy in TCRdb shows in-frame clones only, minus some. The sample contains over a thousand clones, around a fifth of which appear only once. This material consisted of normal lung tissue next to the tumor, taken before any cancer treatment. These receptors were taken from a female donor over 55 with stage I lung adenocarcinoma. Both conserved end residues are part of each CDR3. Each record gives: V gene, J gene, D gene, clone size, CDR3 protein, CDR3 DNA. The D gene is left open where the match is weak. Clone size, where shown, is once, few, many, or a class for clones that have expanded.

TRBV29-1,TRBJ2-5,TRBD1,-,CSVEFARGREETQYF,TGCAGCGTTGAATTTGCCAGGGGGCGCGAAGAGACCCAGTACTTC
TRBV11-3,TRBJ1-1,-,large,CASSLGIMSSWNTEAFF,TGTGCCAGCAGCTTAGGAATAATGAGCAGTTGGAACACTGAAGCTTTCTTT
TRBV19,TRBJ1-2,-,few,CASSIIRAGAPYGYTF,TGTGCCAGTAGTATTATAAGGGCAGGGGCCCCCTATGGCTACACCTTC
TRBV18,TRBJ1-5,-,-,CASSPDSGNQPQHF,TGTGCCAGCTCACCGGACAGCGGAAATCAGCCCCAGCATTTT
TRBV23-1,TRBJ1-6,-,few,CASSLRSDSPLHF,TGCGCCAGCAGCTTGCGTTCGGATTCACCCCTCCACTTT
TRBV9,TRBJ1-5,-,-,CAGSGNVDQPQHF,TGTGCCGGCTCAGGGAATGTGGATCAGCCCCAGCATTTT
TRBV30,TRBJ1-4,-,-,CAWSVPSLNEKLFF,TGTGCCTGGAGTGTTCCATCTCTTAATGAAAAACTGTTTTTT
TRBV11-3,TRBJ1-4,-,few,CASSRGGINEKLFF,TGTGCCAGCAGCCGAGGAGGGATTAATGAAAAACTGTTTTTT
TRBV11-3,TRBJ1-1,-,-,CASSLRWSTGSMNTEAFF,TGTGCCAGCAGCTTAAGGTGGTCGACAGGCTCCATGAACACTGAAGCTTTCTTT
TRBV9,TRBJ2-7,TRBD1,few,CASSVSPGTGAYEQYF,TGTGCCAGCAGCGTATCCCCCGGGACAGGGGCCTACGAGCAGTACTTC
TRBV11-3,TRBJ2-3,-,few,CASSYISGASTDTQYF,TGTGCCAGCAGCTACATTAGCGGAGCTAGCACAGATACGCAGTATTTT
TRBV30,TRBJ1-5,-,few,CAWPLFSGPLEPQHF,TGTGCCTGGCCCCTATTCTCCGGGCCCCTAGAGCCCCAGCATTTT
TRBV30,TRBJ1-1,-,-,CAWIAGERAFF,TGTGCCTGGATAGCAGGGGAGAGAGCTTTCTTT
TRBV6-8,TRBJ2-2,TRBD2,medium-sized,CAISADGRSGGELFF,TGTGCCATCAGTGCCGACGGGAGGAGCGGCGGGGAGCTGTTTTTT
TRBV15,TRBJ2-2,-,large,CATSRDFGPSPNTGELFF,TGTGCCACCAGCAGAGATTTCGGGCCATCCCCGAACACCGGGGAGCTGTTTTTT
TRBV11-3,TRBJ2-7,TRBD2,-,CASSRTSGGAVYEQYF,TGTGCCAGCAGCCGGACTAGCGGGGGGGCGGTCTACGAGCAGTACTTC
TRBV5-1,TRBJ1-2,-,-,CASSLGLTAGLSYTF,TGCGCCAGCAGCTTGGGACTTACAGCGGGCCTCTCGTACACCTTC
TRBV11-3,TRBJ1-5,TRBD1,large,CASSSTGSGDQPQHF,TGTGCCAGCAGCTCGACAGGGTCGGGGGATCAGCCCCAGCATTTT
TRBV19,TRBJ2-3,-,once,CASKKDLRSDTQYF,TGTGCCAGTAAGAAGGACCTTCGGTCAGATACGCAGTATTTT
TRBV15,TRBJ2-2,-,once,CATSREGWGTGELFF,TGTGCCACCAGCAGAGAAGGTTGGGGTACCGGGGAGCTGTTTTTT
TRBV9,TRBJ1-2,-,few,CASRRTVQGYTF,TGTGCCAGCAGACGTACCGTTCAGGGCTACACCTTC
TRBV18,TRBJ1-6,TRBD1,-,CASSPSTGLNSPLHF,TGTGCCAGCTCACCTTCGACAGGGTTAAACTCACCCCTCCACTTT
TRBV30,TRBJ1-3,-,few,CAWSVSVLGNTIYF,TGTGCCTGGAGTGTATCCGTACTTGGAAACACCATATATTTT
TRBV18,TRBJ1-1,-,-,CASSPRENMNTEAFF,TGTGCCAGCTCACCAAGAGAAAACATGAACACTGAAGCTTTCTTT